The table lists the clone carrying this TCR beta chain with a few counts. Its antigen is still unknown. This may be a read error: a much more frequent sequence differs by one nucleotide. Per-sample yields of isolated PBMCs were at least 6 million. The data are from a study of blood T cells in healthy people across ages. Study findings and constraints: Older age went with lower TCR beta diversity per million T cells, in a roughly linear way.

The CDR3 loop spans 17 amino acids. Germline V gives CDR1 LGHNA, CDR2 YSLEER. Trimming left V 0 bases short and J 4 bases short, with 18 bases between. Using a J-beta primer mix together with a sample-barcoded 5' primer, a second PCR was run for about 6 to 11 cycles. One entry per CDR3 protein results from TCRdb running MiXCR on the 5' RACE reads. Of 850,000 to 950,000 distinct CDR3 sequences in the sample, about 30% were seen once. The sequenced material came from blood. The TCR originated in a woman older than 75 in good health. The J gene is TRBJ1-2, the V gene TRBV4-3; maybe TRBD1 (5 bases). The CDR3 here is CASSQDRRWGDRYGYTF. CDR3 nucleotides: TGCGCCAGCAGCCAAGATCGTAGGTGGGGGGACCGCTATGGCTACACCTTC.